This T cell receptor (beta chain) appears in the sequencing data of a study of T cell responses to AZD1222 COVID-19 vaccine. Points from the study as a whole: Unmutated regions of variants are reportedly targeted by nearly half of spike-specific TCRs. There were repertoire samples only from the period after the peak T cell response. Recipients of two AZD1222 doses showed rising Spike-specific TCR breadth and depth.

Regarding this clone: Its specificity is not known.

Profiled with immunoSEQ multiplex PCR; TCRdb holds only in-frame clones, not every one. The sample yields some 130,000 clones, approximately 84% seen once. CDR1 SEHNR and CDR2 FQNEAQ come from the germline V gene (reference sequence). CDR3 size: 12 residues. V was pared by 1 base and J by 8 bases, with 8 bases between. This sample comprised peripheral blood, obtained on day 0 of AZD1222 vaccination. The rearrangement joins TRBV7-9 to TRBJ1-1; D is uncertain. The origin of this receptor is an adult in good health. Here the CDR3 reads CASSLGEGEAFF. CDR3 DNA sequence: TGTGCCAGCAGCTTAGGGGAAGGGGAAGCTTTCTTT.